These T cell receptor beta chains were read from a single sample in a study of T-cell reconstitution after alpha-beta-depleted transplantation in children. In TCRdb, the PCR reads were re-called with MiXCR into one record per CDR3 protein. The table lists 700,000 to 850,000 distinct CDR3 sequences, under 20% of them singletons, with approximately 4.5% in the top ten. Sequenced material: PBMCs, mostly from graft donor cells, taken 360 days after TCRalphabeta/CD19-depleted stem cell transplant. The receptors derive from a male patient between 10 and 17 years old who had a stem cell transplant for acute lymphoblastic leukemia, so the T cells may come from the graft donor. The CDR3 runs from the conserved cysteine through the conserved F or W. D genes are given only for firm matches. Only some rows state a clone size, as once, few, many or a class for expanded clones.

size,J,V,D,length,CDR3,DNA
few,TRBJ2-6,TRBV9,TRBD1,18,CASSARTGVLLGANVLTF,TGTGCCAGCAGCGCGAGGACAGGGGTCCTTTTGGGGGCCAACGTCCTGACTTTC
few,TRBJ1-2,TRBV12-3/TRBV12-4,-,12,CASTDRNYGYTF,TGTGCCAGCACCGACAGAAACTATGGCTACACCTTC
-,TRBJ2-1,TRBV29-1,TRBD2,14,CSVEVGLAGVGQFF,TGCAGCGTTGAAGTAGGACTAGCGGGAGTTGGTCAGTTCTTC
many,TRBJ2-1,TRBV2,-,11,CASSEVYEQFF,TGTGCCAGCAGTGAAGTCTATGAGCAGTTCTTC
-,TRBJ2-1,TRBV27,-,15,CASSFPASPGNEQFF,TGTGCCAGCAGTTTTCCGGCTAGCCCAGGCAATGAGCAGTTCTTC
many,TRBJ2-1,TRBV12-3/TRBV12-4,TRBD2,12,CASAGVYNEQFF,TGTGCCAGCGCGGGGGTATACAATGAGCAGTTCTTC
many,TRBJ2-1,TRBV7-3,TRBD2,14,CASSSGLVPNEQFF,TGTGCCAGCAGCTCCGGACTAGTTCCCAATGAGCAGTTCTTC
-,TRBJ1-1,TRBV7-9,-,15,CASSLGRRGDTEAFF,TGTGCCAGCAGCTTAGGTCGCAGGGGCGACACTGAAGCTTTCTTT
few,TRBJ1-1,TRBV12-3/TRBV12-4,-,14,CASSPGTWGTEAFF,TGTGCCAGCAGCCCCGGGACCTGGGGGACTGAAGCTTTCTTT
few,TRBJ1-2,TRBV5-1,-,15,CASSLGVKGNYGYTF,TGCGCCAGCAGCTTGGGTGTTAAAGGGAACTATGGCTACACCTTC
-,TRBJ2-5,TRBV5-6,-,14,CASSPGRVLETQYF,TGTGCCAGCAGTCCCGGCCGGGTGTTGGAGACCCAGTACTTC
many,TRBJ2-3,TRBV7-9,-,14,CASSPVTGPDTQYF,TGTGCCAGCAGCCCTGTCACAGGGCCAGATACGCAGTATTTT
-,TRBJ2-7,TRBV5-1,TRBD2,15,CASSFFAGVTYEQYF,TGCGCCAGCAGCTTCTTTGCGGGAGTTACCTACGAGCAGTACTTC
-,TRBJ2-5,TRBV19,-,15,CASSIGAGMEETQYF,TGTGCCAGTAGTATTGGGGCGGGGATGGAAGAGACCCAGTACTTC
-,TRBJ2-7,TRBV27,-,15,CASSLYGGPAGEQYF,TGTGCCAGCAGTTTATATGGCGGCCCCGCGGGGGAGCAGTACTTC
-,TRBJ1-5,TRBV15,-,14,CATSPGSLYQPQHF,TGTGCCACCAGCCCTGGTTCCCTATATCAGCCCCAGCATTTT
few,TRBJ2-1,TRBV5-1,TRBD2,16,CASSLIRAGGNNEQFF,TGCGCCAGCAGCTTGATCAGAGCGGGAGGAAACAATGAGCAGTTCTTC
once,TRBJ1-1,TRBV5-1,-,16,CASSYKSQARTAEAFF,TGCGCCAGCAGCTACAAATCACAGGCGCGAACGGCTGAAGCTTTCTTT
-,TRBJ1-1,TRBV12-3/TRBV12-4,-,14,CASSSRQSYTEAFF,TGTGCCAGCAGCTCCCGACAGTCTTACACTGAAGCTTTCTTT
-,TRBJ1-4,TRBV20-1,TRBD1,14,CSAREYRGNEKLFF,TGCAGTGCTAGAGAATACAGGGGTAATGAAAAACTGTTTTTT
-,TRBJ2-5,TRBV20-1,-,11,CSAFLVQTQYF,TGCAGTGCCTTTCTAGTTCAGACCCAGTACTTC
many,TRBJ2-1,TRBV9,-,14,CASSVVAAYNEQFF,TGTGCCAGCAGCGTAGTAGCGGCTTACAATGAGCAGTTCTTC
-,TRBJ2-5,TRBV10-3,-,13,CAIRNTVQETQYF,TGTGCCATCAGGAATACGGTCCAAGAGACCCAGTACTTC
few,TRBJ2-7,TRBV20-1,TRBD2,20,CSAREFFKREGQGTSNEQYF,TGCAGTGCTAGAGAATTTTTCAAGCGGGAGGGCCAGGGTACCTCAAATGAGCAGTACTTC
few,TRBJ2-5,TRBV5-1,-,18,CASVQGEKDRRGQETQYF,TGCGCCAGCGTCCAGGGGGAGAAAGACAGGCGGGGACAAGAGACCCAGTACTTC
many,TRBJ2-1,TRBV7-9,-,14,CASSSSGTYNEQFF,TGTGCCAGCAGCTCCTCGGGAACCTACAATGAGCAGTTCTTC
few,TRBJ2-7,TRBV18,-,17,CASSPTGPAYRAHEQYF,TGTGCCAGCTCACCCACAGGACCAGCGTACCGGGCCCACGAGCAGTACTTC
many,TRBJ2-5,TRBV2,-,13,CASSLDGQETQYF,TGTGCCAGCAGTTTGGACGGTCAAGAGACCCAGTACTTC
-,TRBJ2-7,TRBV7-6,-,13,CASSLVHGGEQYF,TGTGCCAGCAGCTTAGTCCATGGTGGCGAGCAGTACTTC
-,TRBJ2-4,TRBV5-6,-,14,CASSFGSGMNIQYF,TGTGCCAGCAGCTTTGGTTCAGGCATGAACATTCAGTACTTC
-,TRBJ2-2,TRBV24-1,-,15,CATSDYGAGTGELFF,TGTGCCACCAGTGATTACGGGGCGGGCACCGGGGAGCTGTTTTTT
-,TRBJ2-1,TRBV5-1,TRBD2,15,CASSGSGSPESEQFF,TGCGCCAGCAGCGGGAGCGGGAGCCCGGAGTCTGAGCAGTTCTTC
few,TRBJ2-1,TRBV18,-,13,CASFSPGFDEQFF,TGTGCCAGCTTTTCCCCGGGGTTTGATGAGCAGTTCTTC
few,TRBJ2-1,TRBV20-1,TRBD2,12,CSSPGLAAEQFF,TGCAGTTCCCCGGGACTAGCCGCTGAGCAGTTCTTC
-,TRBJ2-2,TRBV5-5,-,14,CASSRAPNTGELFF,TGTGCCAGCAGCCGAGCTCCTAACACCGGGGAGCTGTTTTTT
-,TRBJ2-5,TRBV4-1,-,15,CASSRFEWGEETQYF,TGCGCCAGCAGCCGATTCGAATGGGGGGAAGAGACCCAGTACTTC
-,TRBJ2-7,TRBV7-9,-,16,CASSSRLTPSRDEQYF,TGTGCCAGCAGCTCTCGACTAACCCCTAGTAGAGACGAGCAGTACTTC
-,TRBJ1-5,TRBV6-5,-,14,CASSYYSGNQPQHF,TGTGCCAGCAGTTACTACTCGGGAAATCAGCCCCAGCATTTT
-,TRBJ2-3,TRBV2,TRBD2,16,CASSRRAGEGTDTQYF,TGTGCCAGCAGCCGAAGAGCGGGAGAAGGAACAGATACGCAGTATTTT
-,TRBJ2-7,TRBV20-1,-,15,CSARLASPQPRGVEF,TGCAGTGCTAGACTAGCGAGCCCACAACCGCGTGGCGTCGAATTC
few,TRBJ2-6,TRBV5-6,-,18,CASSSGTPIRSGANVLTF,TGTGCCAGCAGCTCCGGGACTCCCATTCGCTCTGGGGCCAACGTCCTGACTTTC
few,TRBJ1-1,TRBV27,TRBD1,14,CASRYSGGGTEAFF,TGTGCCAGCAGGTACTCAGGGGGCGGCACTGAAGCTTTCTTT
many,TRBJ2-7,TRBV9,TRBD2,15,CASSPETSGRYEQYF,TGTGCCAGCAGCCCGGAGACTAGCGGGAGATACGAGCAGTACTTC
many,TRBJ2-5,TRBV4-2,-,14,CASSQDRLEETQYF,TGTGCCAGCAGCCAAGATCGCCTCGAAGAGACCCAGTACTTC
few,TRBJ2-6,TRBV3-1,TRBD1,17,CASSVTGALSGANVLTF,TGTGCCAGCAGCGTGACAGGGGCTCTCTCTGGGGCCAACGTCCTGACTTTC
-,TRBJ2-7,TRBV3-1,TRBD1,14,CASSSVTGEDEQYF,TGTGCCAGCAGCTCGGTGACAGGGGAGGACGAGCAGTACTTC
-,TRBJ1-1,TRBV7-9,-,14,CASSSGQGWFDTFF,TGTGCCAGCAGCTCTGGGCAGGGGTGGTTCGATACTTTCTTT
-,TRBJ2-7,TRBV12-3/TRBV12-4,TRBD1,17,CASTLYPGTGGTYEQYF,TGTGCCAGCACCCTTTACCCGGGGACAGGGGGGACCTACGAGCAGTACTTC
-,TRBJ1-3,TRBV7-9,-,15,CASSSAVWAGNTIYF,TGTGCCAGCAGCTCGGCCGTTTGGGCCGGAAACACCATATATTTT
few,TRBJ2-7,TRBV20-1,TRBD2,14,CSAPGLAGHYEQYF,TGCAGTGCGCCCGGACTAGCGGGTCACTACGAGCAGTACTTC
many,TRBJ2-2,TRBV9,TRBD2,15,CASTTQRDYTGELFF,TGTGCCAGCACCACGCAGCGGGACTACACCGGGGAGCTGTTTTTT
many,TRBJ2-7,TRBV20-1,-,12,CSARDLSYEQYF,TGCAGTGCTAGAGATCTCTCCTACGAGCAGTACTTC